The source of this T cell receptor beta chain is a study of lymphopenia after photon versus proton radiotherapy. Whole-study findings and limits: In patients who died, overall survival fell as post-nadir TCR diversity dropped more. Post-nadir diversity loss with photons came from oligoclonal expansion, particularly CD8+ Temra cells.

Assay: immunoSEQ multiplex PCR; the TCRdb copy retains only in-frame clones and omits some. The table has about 12,000 clones, around 92% seen once; the top ten hold roughly 3.3%. For this clone: Its antigen is undetermined.

Trimming removed 0 bases from V and 2 bases from J; junction bases left unmatched: 3. This CDR3 spans 16 amino acids. Germline values: CDR1 MNHNY, CDR2 SVGAGI (reference sequence). J is TRBJ2-3 and V is TRBV6-6; TRBD1 agrees at 9 bases. Here the sequenced sample was peripheral blood, taken from a patient treated with proton-based radiotherapy. The source of this sequence is a man aged 55-75 years with pancreatic cancer. The chain's CDR3 is CASSYSGTGPTDTQYF. The CDR3 DNA reads TGTGCCAGCAGTTACTCAGGGACAGGGCCCACAGATACGCAGTATTTT.